Shown below are 18 T cell receptor beta chains from a single sample sequenced in a study of a mutant IDH1 vaccine in newly diagnosed glioma. Data came from immunoSEQ multiplex PCR; TCRdb stores just in-frame clones and leaves some out. The repertoire has about 58,000 clones, 84% of them found once; the top ten carry about 7.7%. The time point here: week 5, during vaccination. In the vaccine, a single dose held 300 ug of the mutant IDH1 20-mer peptide, along with topical imiquimod. Antigens of these TCRs are unknown. The material was PBMCs, obtained from a glioma patient whose treatment included an IDH1 peptide vaccine. These receptors came from a woman aged 50 to 60 with glioma.

The V call is TRBV6-1, the J call TRBJ2-7; D gene ambiguous. The CDR3 has 15 amino acids. V lost 2 bases to trimming and J lost 3 bases, with 14 bases between them. Germline lookup yields CDR1 MNHNS and CDR2 SASEGT. CDR3 DNA: TGTGCCAGCAGTGAATTTTCCCCTCCGCTCTACGAGCAGTACTTC. Translation: CASSEFSPPLYEQYF.

The chain couples TRBV5-6 to TRBJ1-1; 9 bases are a match to TRBD1. V shed 2 bases and J 7 bases; nucleotides not matched to a gene: 6. CDR1 and CDR2 from the germline V gene are SGHDT and YYEEEE. The CDR3 runs to 14 residues. CDR3 protein: CASSFYRGLDEAFF. CDR3 DNA sequence: TGTGCCAGCAGCTTTTACAGGGGGCTGGATGAAGCTTTCTTT.

CDR3 coding DNA: TGTGCCAGTAGTATAGTTTCAGGGGCCGGTCAGCCCCAGCATTTT. Amino acids: CASSIVSGAGQPQHF. The genes are TRBV19 and TRBJ1-5, with D possibly being TRBD1 (6 bases). The CDR3 loop spans 15 amino acids. V shed 1 base and J shed 6 bases, with 13 bases lying between them. Germline CDR1 reads LNHDA; CDR2 reads SQIVND (reference sequence).

The rearrangement uses TRBV10-3 and TRBJ1-5, with TRBD1 as a possible D gene (6 bases). V was trimmed by 11 bases and J by 2 bases, leaving 19 bases between them. Germline CDR1 reads ENHRY; CDR2 reads SYGVKD. The CDR3 length is 15 residues. CDR3 nucleotide sequence: TGTGCCGCCGCAAGGGAAACAGGGCGCAATCAGCCCCAGCATTTT. This codes for CAAARETGRNQPQHF.

This chain uses TRBV6-5 with TRBJ1-3; 10 bases fit TRBD1. Germline V gene lookup returns CDR1 MNHEY and CDR2 SVGAGI. The CDR3 length is 15 residues. V dropped 6 bases and J dropped 4; count of bases not matched to a gene: 6. Here the CDR3 DNA reads TGTGCCAGCAGGGCGACAGGGGGCTTCGGAAACACCATATATTTT. It codes for CASRATGGFGNTIYF.

This chain links TRBV7-9 with TRBJ2-2; D not resolved. V gave up 5 bases and J gave up 2 bases, with 0 bases separating them. The CDR3 consists of 11 residues. From germline, CDR1 is SEHNR and CDR2 FQNEAQ (reference sequence). The CDR3 region has the DNA TGTGCCAGCAGCAACACCGGGGAGCTGTTTTTT. It codes for CASSNTGELFF. Full variable domain (remainder filled in from reference TRBV7-9 and TRBJ2-2): DTGVSQNPRHKITKRGQNVTFRCDPISEHNRLYWYRQTLGQGPEFLTYFQNEAQLEKSRLLSDRFSAERPKGSFSTLEIQRTEQGDSAMYLCASSNTGELFFGEGSRLTVL.

The gene calls are TRBV1 and TRBJ1-4. TRBV1 is flagged as a pseudogene. This CDR3 region has 15 residues. The CDR3 region has the DNA TGCACCAGCAGCCAAGTTGGGGGGCAGGTTGAAAAACTGTTTTTT. It codes for CTSSQVGGQVEKLFF.

The chain carries TRBV5-1 and TRBJ1-5; TRBD1 agrees at 11 bases. The V and J ends lost 4 bases and 7 bases, in that order; junction bases with no gene match: 4. In germline, CDR1 is SGHRS, CDR2 YFSETQ. CDR3 length: 14 residues. CDR3 loop: CASSVGTGGQPQHF. The CDR3 DNA follows: TGCGCCAGCAGCGTAGGGACAGGGGGACAGCCCCAGCATTTT.

The chain is built from TRBV19 and TRBJ1-2; 7 bases fit TRBD1. Germline V gene lookup returns CDR1 LNHDA and CDR2 SQIVND (reference sequence). The J segment lost 5 bases and the V segment lost 7 bases, leaving 7 bases of the junction unmatched. The CDR3 extends over 13 amino acids. For the CDR3, the DNA is TGTGCCAGTAATAACAGGGGAGGATATGGCTACACCTTC. Its protein is CASNNRGGYGYTF.

This clone was picked up one time. This chain joins TRBV19 and TRBJ1-2, with D unclear. The CDR3 is 14 amino acids. The V end was cut by 7 bases, the J end by 7 bases, with 19 bases between. In germline, CDR1 is LNHDA, CDR2 SQIVND (reference sequence). The CDR3 protein is CASTPIEGFSGYTF. The CDR3 nucleotides are TGTGCCAGTACCCCTATAGAGGGTTTCTCTGGCTACACCTTC.

The V call is TRBV19, the J call TRBJ1-1; D is uncertain. Per germline, CDR1 LNHDA and CDR2 SQIVND (reference sequence). The CDR3 sequence is 13 residues long. The V end lost 10 bases, the J end lost 4 bases, and 16 bases lay between the germline ends. CDR3 DNA: TGTGCCACCGAAAGCGGGGTTGGCACTGAAGCTTTCTTT. Its translation is CATESGVGTEAFF.

The chain recombines TRBV28 with TRBJ1-5; 8 bases line up with TRBD1. Germline trimming cut 3 bases from V and 7 bases from J; bases unmatched to any gene: 11. In germline, CDR1 is MDHEN, CDR2 SYDVKM. The CDR3 length is 16 residues. The CDR3 nucleotides read TGTGCCAGCAGTTTTAGGACCACAGGGGGTTGGCAGCCCCAGCATTTT. Translation gives CASSFRTTGGWQPQHF.

The J gene is TRBJ1-3, the V gene TRBV5-1; D is perhaps TRBD1 (6 bases). V lost 0 bases to trimming and J lost 0 bases, with 7 bases between them. The CDR3 spans 15 residues. In germline, CDR1 is SGHRS, CDR2 YFSETQ. CDR3 coding DNA: TGCGCCAGCAGCTTGGAGGGGGGCTCTGGAAACACCATATATTTT. Encoded protein: CASSLEGGSGNTIYF.

The rearrangement uses TRBV5-1 and TRBJ1-4; maybe TRBD1 (5 bases). The germline V and J ends were trimmed by 0 bases and 8 bases, with 8 bases remaining between them. This CDR3 contains 13 residues. Germline V gene sequence: CDR1 SGHRS, CDR2 YFSETQ. For the CDR3, the DNA is TGCGCCAGCAGCTTGGGGGGGGACGAAAAACTGTTTTTT. As protein: CASSLGGDEKLFF.

A single count supports this clone. The DNA of the CDR3 is TGTGCCAGCAGCTTTCAATTGGGACAGGGGGAGACCCAGTACTTC. It yields the protein CASSFQLGQGETQYF. The chain has TRBV5-5 and TRBJ2-5; 10 bases line up with TRBD1. V dropped 2 bases and J dropped 5; count of bases not matched to a gene: 6. Germline assignment: CDR1 SGHKS and CDR2 YYEKEE (reference sequence). The CDR3 spans 15 residues.

V is TRBV5-1 and J is TRBJ1-1; weak D call: TRBD1 (5 bases). This CDR3 has 16 residues. V dropped 1 base and J dropped 6 bases, with 19 bases sitting between them. Germline V gene lookup returns CDR1 SGHRS and CDR2 YFSETQ. The CDR3, as DNA: TGCGCCAGCAGCTTGAAGATCCAGGAGGGGATCGCTGAAGCTTTCTTT. Its translation is CASSLKIQEGIAEAFF.

The chain joins TRBV7-2 to TRBJ2-6; D ambiguous. The CDR3 spans 16 residues. V dropped 2 bases and J dropped 0 bases, with 8 bases sitting between them. From germline, CDR1 is SGHTA and CDR2 FQGNSA. The CDR3 DNA sequence: TGTGCCAGCAGCTTAAGGCTCACCTCTGGGGCCAACGTCCTGACTTTC. As protein: CASSLRLTSGANVLTF.

Here the CDR3 DNA reads TGTGCCAGTACCCGGACAGGACAGCGCACTGAAGCTTTCTTT. This encodes CASTRTGQRTEAFF. The chain employs TRBV19 and TRBJ1-1, with 7 bases aligning to TRBD1. The CDR3 is 14 residues long. The V gene end was trimmed by 7 bases and the J gene end by 4 bases; junction bases not matched to a gene: 9. From germline, CDR1 is LNHDA and CDR2 SQIVND (reference sequence). The full variable domain, rest sourced from reference TRBV19 and TRBJ1-1, is DGGITQSPKYLFRKEGQNVTLSCEQNLNHDAMYWYRQDPGQGLRLIYYSQIVNDFQKGDIAEGYSVSREKKESFPLTVTSAQKNPTAFYLCASTRTGQRTEAFFGQGTRLTVV.